Listed here are 22 T cell receptor beta chains from one sample, sequenced in a study of cytomegalovirus exposure and HLA in healthy donors (TCRdb year 2017). The receptor library was made with the immunoSEQ multiplex PCR assay. Entries here come from immuneACCESS through TCRdb and include only in-frame sequences with V and J called. Some clones fail to appear in such tables; in the studies checked, an unresolved V gene covers under half of the shortfall, and the cause of the remainder is unknown. The table for this sample lists some 60,000 clones; 90% to 97% of them were counted only once. The top ten clonotypes cover 0.85% to 1% of the sample. Sequenced material: PBMCs. These receptor sequences come from a man aged 18-30 years in good health and CMV-seronegative.

This clone occurred once. The chain couples TRBV7-8 to TRBJ2-7, with D possibly TRBD2 on 7 matching bases. Germline lookup yields CDR1 SGHVS and CDR2 FQNEAQ. V lost 5 bases to trimming and J lost 6 bases, with 8 bases between them. The CDR3 length is 11 residues. CDR3 sequence: CASSRGGEQYF. The CDR3 bases are TGTGCCAGCAGCAGGGGGGGCGAGCAGTACTTC.

Written as DNA, the CDR3 is TGTGCCAGCAGCTTAAATCCGGGGATCTATGGCTACACCTTC. Translated: CASSLNPGIYGYTF. This sequence joins TRBV11-2 and TRBJ1-2; D remains ambiguous. The germline CDR1 and CDR2 sequences are SGHAT and FQNNGV. V shed 2 bases and J shed 4 bases, with 11 bases lying between them. CDR3 length equals 14 residues.

This sequence joins TRBV12-5 and TRBJ2-1, with 7 positions matching TRBD2. V was clipped by 0 bases and J by 8 bases; unmatched bases: 13. This CDR3 comprises 17 residues. The germline gives CDR1 LGHNT, CDR2 FRNRAP. DNA of the CDR3: TGTGCTAGTGGTTTGGTAATTGCGGGAGATATTCTCGATGAGCAGTTCTTC. Protein product: CASGLVIAGDILDEQFF.

This chain connects TRBV7-9 to TRBJ2-3; D possibly corresponds to TRBD1 (5 bases). V was shortened by 1 base and J by 1 base, with 6 bases between the two germline ends. Looked up from germline, CDR1 is SEHNR and CDR2 is FQNEAQ (reference sequence). The CDR3 runs to 14 residues. The CDR3 nucleotides are TGTGCCAGCAGCTTAGTACAGGGCACAGATACGCAGTATTTT. It translates to CASSLVQGTDTQYF. The entire variable domain, with the rest obtained from reference TRBV7-9 and TRBJ2-3, is as follows: DTGVSQNPRHKITKRGQNVTFRCDPISEHNRLYWYRQTLGQGPEFLTYFQNEAQLEKSRLLSDRFSAERPKGSFSTLEIQRTEQGDSAMYLCASSLVQGTDTQYFGPGTRLTVL.

The chain couples TRBV28 to TRBJ1-5; possible D gene TRBD1, 5 bases. Germline CDR1 MDHEN, CDR2 SYDVKM. The CDR3 extends over 12 amino acids. V lost 10 bases and J 7 bases, leaving 14 bases between the germline ends. The CDR3 is CATGGRKQPQHF. The DNA of the CDR3 is TGTGCCACCGGGGGTCGGAAGCAGCCCCAGCATTTT.

This clone has more than one count but fewer than ten. The CDR3 sequence: CASSLGSDYHGRDTQYF. The CDR3 bases are TGTGCCAGCAGCTTAGGGTCAGACTATCATGGTCGGGATACGCAGTATTTT. This rearrangement joins TRBV11-3 to TRBJ2-3; possible D gene TRBD2, 5 bases. The germline gives CDR1 SGHNT, CDR2 YENEEA. V lost 1 base, J lost 6 bases, and 20 bases lay in between. This CDR3 is built from 17 residues.

The V gene is TRBV19, the J gene TRBJ1-5; 7 bases align to TRBD1. The CDR3 covers 13 residues. After removal of 6 bases from V and 6 bases from J, the junction contained 5 bases not matched to a gene. From germline, CDR1 is LNHDA and CDR2 SQIVND (reference sequence). The CDR3 reads CASSAGGRQPQHF. The DNA for the CDR3 is TGTGCCAGTAGCGCAGGGGGTCGTCAGCCCCAGCATTTT.

V usage is TRBV9 and J usage is TRBJ2-7, with a weak D call TRBD2 (5 bases). The CDR3 runs to 12 residues. The ends were cut back, 10 bases at V and 0 bases at J, with 11 bases in the middle. Germline V gene lookup returns CDR1 SGDLS and CDR2 YYNGEE. Here the CDR3 reads CARRRPSYEQYF. CDR3 bases: TGTGCCCGCCGGAGGCCCTCCTACGAGCAGTACTTC.

This clone was counted a few times. The chain is built from TRBV30 and TRBJ1-5; a weak D match, TRBD1 (6 bases). CDR3 length: 18 residues. Germline-derived CDR1 and CDR2 are GTSNPN and SVGIG (reference sequence). Trimming shortened V by 4 bases and J by 2 bases, and 24 bases separated the two germline ends. CDR3 amino acids: CAWTLEPRGGGGNQPQHF. CDR3 sequence (DNA): TGTGCCTGGACCTTAGAACCCCGGGGAGGGGGGGGCAATCAGCCCCAGCATTTT. The complete variable domain, with remaining parts taken from reference TRBV30 and TRBJ1-5, reads SQTIHQWPATLVQPVGSPLSLECTVEGTSNPNLYWYRQAAGRGLQLLFYSVGIGQISSEVPQNLSASRPQDRQFILSSKKLLLSDSGFYLCAWTLEPRGGGGNQPQHFGDGTRLSIL.

The CDR3 bases are TGTGCCAGTAGCCTTAGCGGGAGCGTCTACAATGAGCAGTTCTTC. Residues: CASSLSGSVYNEQFF. The rearrangement joins TRBV19 to TRBJ2-1; 9 nucleotides line up with TRBD2. This CDR3 has 15 residues. CDR1 and CDR2 from the germline V gene are LNHDA and SQIVND (reference sequence). After removal of 6 bases from V and 3 bases from J, the junction contained 6 bases not matched to a gene.

The chain links TRBV7-9 to TRBJ2-2; possibly TRBD1 for D (7 bases). Trimming stripped 5 bases from V and 0 bases from J, with 19 bases between. This CDR3 contains 18 residues. The germline V gene encodes CDR1 SEHNR and CDR2 FQNEAQ (reference sequence). CDR3 nucleotide sequence: TGTGCCAGCAGCCCCCCCAGGGGGGAGGCCTCGAACACCGGGGAGCTGTTTTTT. It codes for CASSPPRGEASNTGELFF.

The gene calls are TRBV18 and TRBJ1-1; D is unresolved. Between the trimmed V and J ends, which lost 7 bases and 4 bases, there was a span of 13 bases. Germline CDR1 is KGHSH and CDR2 is LQKENI. The CDR3 runs to 13 residues. For the CDR3, the DNA is TGTGCCAGCTTTTCCTGGTCGGGCACTGAAGCTTTCTTT. Protein product: CASFSWSGTEAFF.

The chain combines TRBV6-5 with TRBJ2-7, with 8 bases that match TRBD2. J was trimmed by 6 bases and V by 7 bases; bases with no gene match: 14. The CDR3 runs to 15 residues. Per the germline V gene, CDR1 is MNHEY and CDR2 is SVGAGI. The CDR3 reads CASTAPGLEASEQYF. The CDR3 nucleotides read TGTGCCAGCACCGCACCGGGACTAGAAGCTTCCGAGCAGTACTTC.

The chain links TRBV5-6 to TRBJ1-1; no reliable D call. V lost 4 bases to trimming and J lost 1 base, with 11 bases between them. The CDR3 extends over 14 amino acids. CDR1 SGHDT and CDR2 YYEEEE come from the germline V gene. DNA of the CDR3: TGTGCCAGCAGCCAGGCGATTCAGAACACTGAAGCTTTCTTT. Its translation: CASSQAIQNTEAFF.

The chain joins TRBV29-1 to TRBJ1-5; D is unclear. This CDR3 is 13 amino acids long. Germline V gene lookup returns CDR1 SQVTM and CDR2 ANQGSEA. The V gene lost 5 bases and the J gene lost 4 bases, with 12 bases spanning the gap. CDR3 region: CSVSAGSNQPQHF. Here the CDR3 DNA reads TGCAGCGTTTCGGCGGGGAGTAATCAGCCCCAGCATTTT.

The chain links TRBV18 to TRBJ1-5, with D unclear. Germline V lookup: CDR1 KGHSH, CDR2 LQKENI. The V gene lost 2 bases and the J gene lost 4 bases, with 9 bases spanning the gap. The CDR3 runs to 14 residues. The chain's CDR3 is CASSPGGSNQPQHF. CDR3 DNA sequence: TGTGCCAGCTCACCAGGCGGTTCAAATCAGCCCCAGCATTTT.

The chain carries TRBV6-1 and TRBJ1-1; 9 nucleotides match TRBD1. Germline V gives CDR1 MNHNS, CDR2 SASEGT. This CDR3 comprises 15 residues. Unmatched junction bases numbered 7, after V lost 7 bases and J lost 1 base. The DNA for the CDR3 is TGTGCCAGCACCCCGGGACAGGGACAGAACACTGAAGCTTTCTTT. It translates to CASTPGQGQNTEAFF.

The rearrangement uses TRBV28 and TRBJ1-1; D is unresolved. CDR1 MDHEN and CDR2 SYDVKM come from the germline V gene. The germline V and J ends were trimmed by 6 bases and 1 base, with 9 bases remaining between them. The CDR3 consists of 13 residues. The CDR3 DNA follows: TGTGCCAGCAGGCCGAGTCAGAACACTGAAGCTTTCTTT. It specifies CASRPSQNTEAFF.

This chain connects TRBV2 to TRBJ2-1, with 8 bases matching TRBD2. The V gene's germline CDR1 is SNHLY and CDR2 FYNNEI. This CDR3 has 15 residues. V trimming: 4 bases; J trimming: 0 bases; junction bases outside the gene matches: 2. The CDR3 region has the DNA TGTGCCAGCAGTGGGGGGACTAGCTCCTACAATGAGCAGTTCTTC. Amino acids: CASSGGTSSYNEQFF.

The chain uses TRBV27 and TRBJ2-7; a weak D match, TRBD1 (5 bases). The V gene's germline CDR1 is MNHEY and CDR2 SMNVEV (reference sequence). The CDR3 runs 14 residues. Trimming left V 10 bases short and J 3 bases short, with 19 bases between. The CDR3 here is CATSPGIIVYEQYF. The CDR3 DNA reads TGTGCCACCTCACCAGGGATCATCGTCTACGAGCAGTACTTC.

V is TRBV28 and J is TRBJ1-5; D remains unclear. Germline lookup yields CDR1 MDHEN and CDR2 SYDVKM. This CDR3 spans 14 amino acids. Deletions cut 2 bases from V and 4 bases from J, with 9 bases between. This CDR3 is CASSLSQVNQPQHF. The CDR3, as DNA: TGTGCCAGCAGTTTAAGTCAGGTTAATCAGCCCCAGCATTTT. Full variable domain (missing parts from reference TRBV28 and TRBJ1-5): DVKVTQSSRYLVKRTGEKVFLECVQDMDHENMFWYRQDPGLGLRLIYFSYDVKMKEKGDIPEGYSVSREKKERFSLILESASTNQTSMYLCASSLSQVNQPQHFGDGTRLSIL.

The chain's CDR3 is CASSSGGGANQPQHF. CDR3 bases: TGTGCCAGCAGTTCGGGGGGTGGAGCTAATCAGCCCCAGCATTTT. The rearrangement joins TRBV28 to TRBJ1-5; a weak D match, TRBD1 (5 bases). From germline, CDR1 is MDHEN and CDR2 SYDVKM. This CDR3 has 15 amino acids. The ends were cut back, 4 bases at V and 4 bases at J, with 14 bases in the middle.